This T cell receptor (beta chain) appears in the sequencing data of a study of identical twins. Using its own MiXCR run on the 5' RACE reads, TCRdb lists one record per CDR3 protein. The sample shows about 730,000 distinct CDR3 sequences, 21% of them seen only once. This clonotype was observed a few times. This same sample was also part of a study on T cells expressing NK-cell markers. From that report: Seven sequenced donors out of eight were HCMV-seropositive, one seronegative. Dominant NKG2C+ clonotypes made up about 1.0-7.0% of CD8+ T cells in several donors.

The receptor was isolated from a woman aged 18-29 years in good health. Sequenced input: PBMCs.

CDR3 protein: CASSGAGGPSEQFF. CDR3 DNA: TGTGCCAGCAGCGGAGCGGGAGGGCCTAGTGAGCAGTTCTTC. The rearrangement uses TRBV9 and TRBJ2-1; 10 nucleotides agree with TRBD2. The CDR3 has 14 residues. The V gene's germline CDR1 is SGDLS and CDR2 YYNGEE. V trimming: 3 bases; J trimming: 9 bases; junction bases outside the gene matches: 6.